The 26 T cell receptor beta chains listed next were all sequenced from one sample in a study of beta chain features in type 1 diabetes. Expressed TCRB transcripts were sequenced after all isolated RNA was converted to cDNA. Only in-frame clones appear in the TCRdb table, and some are missing; sequencing was by immunoSEQ multiplex PCR. The top ten clones hold less than 0.06% of a sample with 430,000 or so clones, roughly 11% of them seen once. Sequencing was carried out using naive CD4+ T cells from blood. The origin of the receptors is a woman under 30 in good health.

The chain recombines TRBV21-1 with TRBJ2-7; the table's D gene call, TRBD2, was not cross checked with the DNA. TRBV21-1 is a recognized pseudogene. The CDR3 sequence is 17 residues long. The DNA of the CDR3 is TGTGCCAGCAGCACAGAGGGGGGGCCTTCCTGGTGTGATGAGCAGTACGTC. As protein: CASSTEGGPSWCDEQYV.

The chain employs TRBV7-2 and TRBJ2-1; unclear D gene. The CDR3 covers 13 residues. V lost 3 bases and J 10 bases, leaving 13 bases between the germline ends. The germline V gene has CDR1 SGHTA and CDR2 FQGNSA. CDR3 region: CASSFGPPNEQFF. The CDR3 coding sequence is TGTGCCAGCAGCTTCGGGCCCCCCAACGAGCAGTTCTTC.

This clone appeared a few times. The chain recombines TRBV5-6 with TRBJ2-1; the D is unclear. The CDR3 sequence is 13 residues long. V shed 1 base and J shed 4 bases, with 6 bases lying between them. Germline CDR1 SGHDT, CDR2 YYEEEE. The CDR3 spells CASSLRPYNEQFF. CDR3 in DNA: TGTGCCAGCAGCTTGAGGCCTTACAATGAGCAGTTCTTC.

This clone has just a few counts. V gene TRBV28 combines with J gene TRBJ1-2; no clear D. Trimming stripped 3 bases from V and 4 bases from J, with 15 bases between. The CDR3 totals 15 residues. Germline V gene lookup returns CDR1 MDHEN and CDR2 SYDVKM. The CDR3 bases are TGTGCCAGCAGTTTCATCCTGGGTGCAGGCTATGGCTACACCTTC. Translating gives CASSFILGAGYGYTF.

V is TRBV13 and J is TRBJ2-1; 8 nucleotides line up with TRBD2. J was trimmed by 0 bases and V by 4 bases; bases with no gene match: 20. The CDR3 is 21 amino acids. In germline, CDR1 is PRHDT, CDR2 FYEKMQ (reference sequence). The CDR3: CASSSTGLLLAGSSSYNEQFF. CDR3 nucleotides: TGTGCCAGCAGCTCCACAGGCTTGTTGCTAGCGGGTTCGAGCTCCTACAATGAGCAGTTCTTC. Complete variable domain (other parts from reference TRBV13 and TRBJ2-1): AAGVIQSPRHLIKEKRETATLKCYPIPRHDTVYWYQQGPGQDPQFLISFYEKMQSDKGSIPDRFSAQQFSDYHSELNMSSLELGDSALYFCASSSTGLLLAGSSSYNEQFFGPGTRLTVL.

V usage is TRBV7-9 and J usage is TRBJ1-2; TRBD1 matches 9 bases. CDR3 length: 14 residues. The J segment lost 6 bases and the V segment lost 5 bases, leaving 7 bases of the junction unmatched. Germline V gene data show CDR1 as SEHNR and CDR2 as FQNEAQ (reference sequence). CDR3 residues: CASSRDRVSDGYTF. The CDR3 DNA reads as TGTGCCAGCAGCCGGGACAGGGTATCGGATGGCTACACCTTC.

On this clone itself: In the same sample, other DNA sequences code for this CDR3. V is TRBV7-9 and J is TRBJ2-1; the match to TRBD1 covers 10 bases. The CDR3 sequence is 15 residues long. V lost 5 bases and J lost 4; bases outside the gene matches: 5. Looked up from germline, CDR1 is SEHNR and CDR2 is FQNEAQ (reference sequence). The CDR3 region has the DNA TGTGCCAGCAGCCTGCGGGACAGGGGTTACAATGAGCAGTTCTTC. This codes for CASSLRDRGYNEQFF. Full variable domain (remainder filled in from reference TRBV7-9 and TRBJ2-1): DTGVSQNPRHKITKRGQNVTFRCDPISEHNRLYWYRQTLGQGPEFLTYFQNEAQLEKSRLLSDRFSAERPKGSFSTLEIQRTEQGDSAMYLCASSLRDRGYNEQFFGPGTRLTVL.

This clone was detected a few times. CDR3 in DNA: TGTGCCAGCAGCTTACAGGAGACAGATACGCAGTATTTT. Protein: CASSLQETDTQYF. The gene calls are TRBV7-3 and TRBJ2-3; D not resolved. Trimming removed 2 bases from V and 3 bases from J, with 6 bases in between. Germline assignment: CDR1 SGHTA and CDR2 FQGTGA. This CDR3 region has 13 residues.

This clone was seen only a few times. The J gene is TRBJ1-6, the V gene TRBV6-6, with D maybe TRBD1 (5 bases). The CDR3 runs to 15 residues. From germline, CDR1 is MNHNY and CDR2 SVGAGI (reference sequence). The V end lost 2 bases, the J end lost 9 bases, and 14 bases lay between the germline ends. CDR3 protein: CASSYGAERGSPLHF. The CDR3 bases are TGTGCCAGCAGTTACGGGGCAGAGCGGGGTTCACCCCTCCACTTT.

This clone was recorded a few times. This chain connects TRBV18 to TRBJ2-5, with TRBD2 matching 8 bases. This CDR3 spans 14 amino acids. Trimming cost V 4 bases and J 5 bases; bases outside gene matches: 6. Germline-derived CDR1 and CDR2 are KGHSH and LQKENI. The DNA for the CDR3 is TGTGCCAGCTCACGGAGCGGGAGTGGCGAGACCCAGTACTTC. Amino acid sequence: CASSRSGSGETQYF.

The chain is built from TRBV7-8 and TRBJ2-1; 7 positions match TRBD1. Germline V gene lookup returns CDR1 SGHVS and CDR2 FQNEAQ. CDR3 length equals 15 residues. The trim removed 4 bases at V and 1 base at J, leaving 4 bases unmatched. CDR3 coding DNA: TGTGCCAGCAGCTACCGGGACAGATCCTACAATGAGCAGTTCTTC. Protein sequence: CASSYRDRSYNEQFF.

CDR3 sequence: CASSTPGLVSSSSYNEQFF. The CDR3 DNA reads TGTGCCAGCAGTACCCCGGGACTAGTGTCCTCAAGCTCCTACAATGAGCAGTTCTTC. This chain uses TRBV28 with TRBJ2-1, with 8 positions matching TRBD2. With 5 bases clipped from V and 0 bases from J, the junction kept 15 bases outside the gene matches. The germline gives CDR1 MDHEN, CDR2 SYDVKM. The CDR3 extends over 19 amino acids.

This clone was observed a handful of times. Other DNA sequences in this specimen translate into the identical CDR3. V and J are TRBV5-1 and TRBJ2-5; D ambiguous. V gave up 2 bases and J gave up 3 bases, with 2 bases separating them. Germline lookup yields CDR1 SGHRS and CDR2 YFSETQ. The CDR3 runs 11 residues. The CDR3 nucleotides are TGCGCCAGCAGCTTTAAAGAGACCCAGTACTTC. Its protein is CASSFKETQYF.

There are a few counts of this clone. V and J are TRBV4-2 and TRBJ2-1; the match to TRBD2 covers 7 bases. CDR1 and CDR2 from the germline V gene are LGHNA and YNFKEQ. Trimming removed 5 bases from V and 4 bases from J; junction bases left unmatched: 14. CDR3 length: 17 amino acids. CDR3 amino acids: CASSSSGTTVNYNEQFF. The CDR3 coding sequence is TGTGCCAGCAGCTCTTCCGGGACTACCGTCAATTACAATGAGCAGTTCTTC.

V gene TRBV29-1 combines with J gene TRBJ1-2; D gene unclear. V lost 7 bases, J lost 3 bases, and 12 bases lay in between. The CDR3 is 12 amino acids. Germline assignment: CDR1 SQVTM and CDR2 ANQGSEA. The CDR3 protein is CSGGGSYYGYTF. For the CDR3, the DNA is TGCAGCGGGGGTGGGTCCTACTATGGCTACACCTTC.

This clone occurred many times. V and J are TRBV10-3 and TRBJ2-1; 7 nucleotides line up with TRBD2. The CDR3 has 10 residues. Trimming at V came to 10 bases and at J to 10 bases, leaving 4 bases not matched to a gene. Germline values: CDR1 ENHRY, CDR2 SYGVKD. CDR3 sequence: CASGLEEQFF. The CDR3 coding sequence is TGTGCCAGTGGACTAGAGGAGCAGTTCTTC.

This chain joins TRBV4-3 and TRBJ2-1; 11 bases match TRBD2. CDR3 size: 13 residues. Trimming at V came to 4 bases and at J to 12 bases, leaving 5 bases not matched to a gene. Germline V gives CDR1 LGHNA, CDR2 YSLEER. CDR3 amino acids: CASSRTGTSGQFF. The CDR3 bases are TGCGCCAGCAGCCGGACCGGGACTAGCGGGCAGTTCTTC.

This chain connects TRBV6-4 to TRBJ2-4, with D possibly matching TRBD2 (6 bases). The CDR3 runs to 16 residues. Trimming removed 2 bases from V and 8 bases from J, with 19 bases in between. Germline values: CDR1 MRHNA, CDR2 SNTAGT. The CDR3 protein is CASSDASGGGGDIQYF. The DNA of the CDR3 is TGTGCCAGCAGTGACGCGTCCGGGGGTGGAGGGGACATTCAGTACTTC.

This clone was found many times. The J gene is TRBJ2-6, the V gene TRBV29-1; D not resolved. Germline CDR1 SQVTM, CDR2 ANQGSEA. The CDR3 runs to 14 residues. Deletions cut 3 bases from V and 0 bases from J, with 6 bases between. CDR3 sequence reads: CSVDPGSGANVLTF. CDR3 nucleotide sequence: TGCAGCGTTGACCCCGGCTCTGGGGCCAACGTCCTGACTTTC.

This clone was observed a handful of times. The CDR3 region has the DNA TGTGCCAGCAGTGAAGCGGGCAGGGATCAGCCCCAGCATTTT. It codes for CASSEAGRDQPQHF. The V gene is TRBV2, the J gene TRBJ1-5; a possible D gene is TRBD1 (5 bases). This CDR3 spans 14 amino acids. V was shortened by 0 bases and J by 5 bases, with 8 bases between the two germline ends. Germline CDR1 reads SNHLY; CDR2 reads FYNNEI.

This clone was seen more than once but under ten times. V gene TRBV15 combines with J gene TRBJ1-2; D call uncertain. Germline V CDR1 and CDR2: LNHNV, YYDKDF (reference sequence). V gave up 0 bases and J gave up 3 bases, with 11 bases separating them. The CDR3 has 15 residues. As DNA, the CDR3 is TGTGCCACCAGCAGAGATAAGGGAGGAGACTATGGCTACACCTTC. Amino acids: CATSRDKGGDYGYTF.

The chain employs TRBV7-2 and TRBJ1-5, with D uncertain. Germline CDR1 is SGHTA and CDR2 is FQGNSA. V shed 5 bases and J shed 5 bases, with 13 bases lying between them. This CDR3 region has 14 residues. For the CDR3, the DNA is TGTGCCAGCAGCCAGGAGGCTGGCTATCAGCCCCAGCATTTT. This translates into CASSQEAGYQPQHF.

This clone showed up just a few times. The chain links TRBV6-1 to TRBJ2-3; D gene uncertain. Per the germline V gene, CDR1 is MNHNS and CDR2 is SASEGT. CDR3 length: 12 amino acids. Trimming took 6 bases from V and 2 from J, leaving 6 bases between them. For the CDR3, the DNA is TGTGCCAGCAGCGATAACACAGATACGCAGTATTTT. Its protein is CASSDNTDTQYF.

The chain is built from TRBV25-1 and TRBJ1-2, with D hard to call. Deletions cut 7 bases from V and 8 bases from J, with 14 bases between. Germline V gives CDR1 MGHDK, CDR2 SYGVNS. This CDR3 is built from 12 residues. In DNA, the CDR3 is TGTGCCAGCACCCGGGGTGATGCAGGCTACACCTTC. Translating it yields CASTRGDAGYTF.

This clone was counted between two and nine times. The rearrangement joins TRBV28 to TRBJ2-5, with D uncertain. Trimming took off 7 bases at V and 5 bases at J, with 5 bases between the two ends. Germline loops: CDR1 MDHEN, CDR2 SYDVKM. The CDR3 runs to 10 residues. The CDR3 spells CASTKETQYF. DNA of the CDR3: TGTGCCAGCACCAAGGAGACCCAGTACTTC.

This chain joins TRBV11-1 and TRBJ2-3; no clear D. The germline gives CDR1 SGHAT, CDR2 FQDESV (reference sequence). The V end was cut by 1 base, the J end by 1 base, with 12 bases between. This CDR3 comprises 16 residues. The CDR3 nucleotides are TGTGCCAGCAGCTTAGGCGGCGGTGGGGGCACAGATACGCAGTATTTT. Translation: CASSLGGGGGTDTQYF.